Shown below are 13 T cell receptor beta chains from a single sample sequenced in a study of blood T cell repertoires in COVID-19. Only in-frame clones appear in the TCRdb table, and some are missing; sequencing was by immunoSEQ multiplex PCR. The profile shows some 240,000 clones, almost 90% of them singletons. Sequencing input: peripheral blood. Receptors originate from a woman aged 55 to 70 with COVID-19, enrolled during active disease.

This chain links TRBV14 with TRBJ1-2, with a possible D match to TRBD1 (6 bases). Germline lookup yields CDR1 SGHDN and CDR2 FVKESK. There are 17 residues in the CDR3. The V and J ends lost 2 bases and 4 bases respectively, with 20 bases between them. CDR3 residues: CASSQFEGGEPSYGYTF. As DNA, the CDR3 is TGTGCCAGCAGCCAATTTGAAGGGGGAGAGCCCAGCTATGGCTACACCTTC.

The chain uses TRBV28 and TRBJ1-3; D possibly corresponds to TRBD1 (6 bases). V was cut by 7 bases and J by 7 bases, with 20 bases left in between. Germline CDR1 reads MDHEN; CDR2 reads SYDVKM. The CDR3 has 15 residues. For the CDR3, the DNA is TGTGCCAGCAACCCCTACAGGGAAATTTGGAACACCATATATTTT. Translation: CASNPYREIWNTIYF.

The chain uses TRBV30 and TRBJ1-3; D is unresolved. The germline V and J ends were trimmed by 2 bases and 0 bases, with 8 bases remaining between them. CDR3 size: 14 residues. CDR1 is GTSNPN and CDR2 is SVGIG in the germline V gene (reference sequence). CDR3 bases: TGTGCCTGGAGTTATTCGGTCTCTGGAAACACCATATATTTT. This sequence encodes CAWSYSVSGNTIYF.

This chain links TRBV30 with TRBJ2-5, with D unclear. The germline CDR1 and CDR2 sequences are GTSNPN and SVGIG (reference sequence). The CDR3 loop spans 12 amino acids. V lost 0 bases to trimming and J lost 5 bases, with 7 bases between them. The CDR3 here is CAWSVLRETQYF. The CDR3 DNA follows: TGTGCCTGGAGTGTATTACGGGAGACCCAGTACTTC.

The V call is TRBV5-6, the J call TRBJ1-5; D remains ambiguous. Germline CDR1 reads SGHDT; CDR2 reads YYEEEE. The CDR3 is 14 amino acids. The ends were cut back, 6 bases at V and 6 bases at J, with 16 bases in the middle. CDR3 amino acids: CASTIEGDGQPQHF. The CDR3 bases are TGTGCCAGCACTATAGAGGGTGACGGTCAGCCCCAGCATTTT. Looking up the rest from reference TRBV5-6 and TRBJ1-5 gives the full variable domain: DAGVTQSPTHLIKTRGQQVTLRCSPKSGHDTVSWYQQALGQGPQFIFQYYEEEERQRGNFPDRFSGHQFPNYSSELNVNALLLGDSALYLCASTIEGDGQPQHFGDGTRLSIL.

This rearrangement joins TRBV5-1 to TRBJ2-1; D may be TRBD1 (6 bases). CDR1 and CDR2 (germline): SGHRS, YFSETQ. The CDR3 runs 15 residues. V lost 0 bases and J lost 5, with 12 bases in between. The CDR3 nucleotides are TGCGCCAGCAGCTTGGTGGTGGGGGCGGACAATGAGCAGTTCTTC. It codes for CASSLVVGADNEQFF.

The rearrangement uses TRBV19 and TRBJ1-2; D unclear. The CDR3 is 13 amino acids. Trimming removed 5 bases at V and 7 bases at J, with 14 bases between. Germline loops: CDR1 LNHDA, CDR2 SQIVND (reference sequence). CDR3 in amino acids: CASSPSLTSGYTF. CDR3 nucleotides: TGTGCCAGTAGTCCCTCCCTCACTAGTGGCTACACCTTC.

The J gene is TRBJ2-4, the V gene TRBV19, with 7 positions matching TRBD1. The CDR3 is 17 residues long. In germline, CDR1 is LNHDA, CDR2 SQIVND (reference sequence). J was trimmed by 0 bases and V by 3 bases; bases with no gene match: 8. For the CDR3, the DNA is TGTGCCAGTAGTATTCTGGGAAGACAGGGAGCCAAAAACATTCAGTACTTC. The encoded protein is CASSILGRQGAKNIQYF.

This sequence joins TRBV7-9 and TRBJ2-3; no clear D. CDR1 is SEHNR and CDR2 is FQNEAQ in the germline V gene (reference sequence). The CDR3 extends over 13 amino acids. With 6 bases removed from V and 4 bases from J, the gap between germline ends came to 11 bases. The CDR3 sequence: CASSPFSSDTQYF. As DNA, the CDR3 is TGTGCCAGCAGTCCTTTCTCGTCAGATACGCAGTATTTT.

This clone was seen only once. The V and J genes are TRBV9 and TRBJ2-2, with D possibly TRBD2 on 7 matching bases. Trimming took 5 bases from V and 2 from J, leaving 13 bases between them. The CDR3 extends over 15 amino acids. Per the germline V gene, CDR1 is SGDLS and CDR2 is YYNGEE. The CDR3 DNA reads TGTGCCAGCAGTCCCCGGGGGGCCAACACCGGGGAGCTGTTTTTT. It codes for CASSPRGANTGELFF.

The chain combines TRBV11-2 with TRBJ2-7; unclear D gene. V was clipped by 0 bases and J by 5 bases, with 8 bases between them. The V gene's germline CDR1 is SGHAT and CDR2 FQNNGV. The CDR3 runs 13 residues. The chain's CDR3 is CASSLDIPDEQYF. The CDR3 DNA is TGTGCCAGCAGCTTAGATATACCGGACGAGCAGTACTTC.

J is TRBJ2-1 and V is TRBV29-1; D not resolved. Trimming removed 1 base from V and 2 bases from J, with 6 bases in between. CDR3 size: 13 residues. Per the germline V gene, CDR1 is SQVTM and CDR2 is ANQGSEA. The CDR3 spells CSVEVSAYNEQFF. The DNA for the CDR3 is TGCAGCGTTGAAGTCTCAGCCTACAATGAGCAGTTCTTC.

V and J are TRBV28 and TRBJ1-4; 8 positions agree with TRBD1. The CDR3 consists of 14 residues. Per germline, CDR1 MDHEN and CDR2 SYDVKM. V was pared by 6 bases and J by 4 bases, with 4 bases of the junction left unmatched. The CDR3: CASSYRGNNEKLFF. CDR3 DNA: TGTGCCAGCAGCTACAGGGGGAATAATGAAAAACTGTTTTTT.